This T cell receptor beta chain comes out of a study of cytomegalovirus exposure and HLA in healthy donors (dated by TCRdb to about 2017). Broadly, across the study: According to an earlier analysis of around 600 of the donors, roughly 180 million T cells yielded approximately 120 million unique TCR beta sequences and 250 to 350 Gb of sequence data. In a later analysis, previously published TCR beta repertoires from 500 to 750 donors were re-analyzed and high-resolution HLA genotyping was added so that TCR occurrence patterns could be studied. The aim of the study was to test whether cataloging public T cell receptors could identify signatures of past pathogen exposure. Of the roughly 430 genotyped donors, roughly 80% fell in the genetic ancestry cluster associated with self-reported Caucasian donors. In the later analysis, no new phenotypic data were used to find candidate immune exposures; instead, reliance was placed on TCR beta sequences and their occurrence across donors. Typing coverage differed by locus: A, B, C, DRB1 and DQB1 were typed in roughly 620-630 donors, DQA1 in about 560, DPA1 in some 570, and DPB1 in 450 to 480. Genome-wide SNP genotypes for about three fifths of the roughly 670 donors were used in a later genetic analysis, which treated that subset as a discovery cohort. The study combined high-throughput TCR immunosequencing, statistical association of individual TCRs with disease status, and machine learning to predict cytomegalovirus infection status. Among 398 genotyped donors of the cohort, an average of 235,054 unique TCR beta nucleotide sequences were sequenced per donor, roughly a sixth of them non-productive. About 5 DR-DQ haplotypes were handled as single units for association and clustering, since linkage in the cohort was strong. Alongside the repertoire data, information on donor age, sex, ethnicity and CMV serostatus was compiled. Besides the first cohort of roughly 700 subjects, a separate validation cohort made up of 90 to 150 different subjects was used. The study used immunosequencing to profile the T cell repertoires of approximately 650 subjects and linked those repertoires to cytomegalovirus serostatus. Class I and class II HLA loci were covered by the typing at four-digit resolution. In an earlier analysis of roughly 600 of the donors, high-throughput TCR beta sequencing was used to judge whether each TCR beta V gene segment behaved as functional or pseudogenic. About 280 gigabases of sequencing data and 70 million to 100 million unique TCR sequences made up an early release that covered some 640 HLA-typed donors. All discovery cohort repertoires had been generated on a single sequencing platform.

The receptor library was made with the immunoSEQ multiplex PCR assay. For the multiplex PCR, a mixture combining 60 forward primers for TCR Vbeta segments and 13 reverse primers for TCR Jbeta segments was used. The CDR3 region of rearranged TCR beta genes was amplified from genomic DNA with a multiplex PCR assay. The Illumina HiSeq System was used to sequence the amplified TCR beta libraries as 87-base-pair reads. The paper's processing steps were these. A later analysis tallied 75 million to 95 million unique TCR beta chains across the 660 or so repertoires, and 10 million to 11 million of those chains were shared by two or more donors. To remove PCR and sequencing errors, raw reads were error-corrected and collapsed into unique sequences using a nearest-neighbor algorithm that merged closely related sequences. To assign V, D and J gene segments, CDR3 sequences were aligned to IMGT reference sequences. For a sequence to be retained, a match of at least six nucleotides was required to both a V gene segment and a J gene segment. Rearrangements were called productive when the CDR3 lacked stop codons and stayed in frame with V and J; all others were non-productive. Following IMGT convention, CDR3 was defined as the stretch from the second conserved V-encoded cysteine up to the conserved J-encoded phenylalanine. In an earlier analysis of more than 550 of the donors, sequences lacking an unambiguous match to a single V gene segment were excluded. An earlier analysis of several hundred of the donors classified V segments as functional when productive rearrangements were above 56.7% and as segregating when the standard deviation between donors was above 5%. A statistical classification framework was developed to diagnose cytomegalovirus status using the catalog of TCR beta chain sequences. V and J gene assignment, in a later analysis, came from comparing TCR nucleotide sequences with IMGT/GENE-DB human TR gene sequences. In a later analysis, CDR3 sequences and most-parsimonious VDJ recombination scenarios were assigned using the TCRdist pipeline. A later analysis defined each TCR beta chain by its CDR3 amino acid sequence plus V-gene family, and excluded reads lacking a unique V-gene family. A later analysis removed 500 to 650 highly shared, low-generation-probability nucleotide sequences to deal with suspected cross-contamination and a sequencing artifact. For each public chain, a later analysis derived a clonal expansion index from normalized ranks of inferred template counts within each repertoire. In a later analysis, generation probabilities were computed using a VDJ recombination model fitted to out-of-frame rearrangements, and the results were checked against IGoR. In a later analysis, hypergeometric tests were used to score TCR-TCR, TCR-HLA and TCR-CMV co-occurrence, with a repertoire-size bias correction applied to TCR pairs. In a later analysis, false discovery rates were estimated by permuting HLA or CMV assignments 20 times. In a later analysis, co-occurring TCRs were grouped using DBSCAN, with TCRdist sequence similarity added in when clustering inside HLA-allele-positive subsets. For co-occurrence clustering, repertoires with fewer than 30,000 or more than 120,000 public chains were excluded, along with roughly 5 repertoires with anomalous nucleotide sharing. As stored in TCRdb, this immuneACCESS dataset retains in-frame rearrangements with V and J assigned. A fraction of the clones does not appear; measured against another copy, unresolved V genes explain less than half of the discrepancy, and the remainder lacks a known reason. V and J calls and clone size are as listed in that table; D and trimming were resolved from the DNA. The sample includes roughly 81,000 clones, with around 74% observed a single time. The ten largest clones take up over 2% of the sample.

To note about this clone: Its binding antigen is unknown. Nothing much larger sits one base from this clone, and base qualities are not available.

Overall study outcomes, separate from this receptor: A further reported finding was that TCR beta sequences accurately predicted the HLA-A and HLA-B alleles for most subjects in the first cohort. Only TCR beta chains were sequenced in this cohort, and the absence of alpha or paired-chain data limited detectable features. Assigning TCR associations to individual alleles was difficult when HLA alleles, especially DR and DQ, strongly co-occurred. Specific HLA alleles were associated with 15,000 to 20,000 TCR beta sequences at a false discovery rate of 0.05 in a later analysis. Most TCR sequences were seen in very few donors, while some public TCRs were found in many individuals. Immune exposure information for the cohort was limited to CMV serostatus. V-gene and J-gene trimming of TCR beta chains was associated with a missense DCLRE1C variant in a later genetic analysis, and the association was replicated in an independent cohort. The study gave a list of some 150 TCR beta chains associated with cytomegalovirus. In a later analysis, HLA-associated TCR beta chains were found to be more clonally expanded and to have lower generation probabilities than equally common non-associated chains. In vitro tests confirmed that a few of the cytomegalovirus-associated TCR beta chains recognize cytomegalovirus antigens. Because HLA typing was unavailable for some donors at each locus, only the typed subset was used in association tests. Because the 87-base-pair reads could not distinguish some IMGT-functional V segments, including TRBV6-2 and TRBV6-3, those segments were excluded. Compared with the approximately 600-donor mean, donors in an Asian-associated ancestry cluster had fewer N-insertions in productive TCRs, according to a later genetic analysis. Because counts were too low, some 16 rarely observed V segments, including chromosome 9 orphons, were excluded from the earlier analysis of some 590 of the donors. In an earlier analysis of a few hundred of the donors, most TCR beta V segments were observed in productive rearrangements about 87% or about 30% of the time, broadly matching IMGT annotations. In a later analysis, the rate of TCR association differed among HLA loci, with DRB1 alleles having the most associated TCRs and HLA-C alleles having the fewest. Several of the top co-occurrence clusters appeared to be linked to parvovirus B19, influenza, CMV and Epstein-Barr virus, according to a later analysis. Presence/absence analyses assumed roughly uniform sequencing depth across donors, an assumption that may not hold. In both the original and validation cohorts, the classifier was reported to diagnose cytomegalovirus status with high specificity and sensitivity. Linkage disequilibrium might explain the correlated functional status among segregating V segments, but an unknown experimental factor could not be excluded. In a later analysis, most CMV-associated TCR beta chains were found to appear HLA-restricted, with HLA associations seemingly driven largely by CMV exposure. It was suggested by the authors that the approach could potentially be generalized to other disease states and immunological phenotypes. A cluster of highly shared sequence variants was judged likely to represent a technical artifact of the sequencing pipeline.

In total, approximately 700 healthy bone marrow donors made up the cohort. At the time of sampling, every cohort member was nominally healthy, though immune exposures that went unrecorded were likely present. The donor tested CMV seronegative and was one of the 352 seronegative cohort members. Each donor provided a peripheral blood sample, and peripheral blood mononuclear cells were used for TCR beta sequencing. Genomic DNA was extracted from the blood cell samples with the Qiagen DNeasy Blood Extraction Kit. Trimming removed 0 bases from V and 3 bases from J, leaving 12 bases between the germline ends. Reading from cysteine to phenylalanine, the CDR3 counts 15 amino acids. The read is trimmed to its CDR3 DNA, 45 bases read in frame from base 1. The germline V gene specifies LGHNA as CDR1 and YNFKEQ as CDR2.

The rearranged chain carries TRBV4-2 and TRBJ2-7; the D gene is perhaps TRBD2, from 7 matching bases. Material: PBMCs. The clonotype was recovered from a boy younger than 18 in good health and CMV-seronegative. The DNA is TGTGCCAGCAGCCAAGATGAGGGGGGGGGCTACGAGCAGTACTTC. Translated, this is CASSQDEGGGYEQYF.